These 29 T cell receptor beta chains came from one sample sequenced in a study of cytomegalovirus exposure and HLA in healthy donors. With 60 Vbeta and 13 Jbeta primers, the PCR was carried out. Method: immunoSEQ multiplex PCR; TCRdb's copy keeps in-frame clones and lacks some. The table records about 160,000 clones, roughly 82% of them present only once. The sample consisted of PBMCs. The receptors shown here come from a man over 45 in good health and CMV-seropositive.

This clone appeared a single time. The chain combines TRBV5-8 with TRBJ1-3; 7 bases line up with TRBD1. The ends lost 4 bases at V and 2 bases at J; junction bases unmatched: 6. The CDR3 contains 15 residues. Germline CDR1 reads SGHTS; CDR2 reads YDEGEE. In DNA form, the CDR3 reads TGTGCCAGCAGCATTCGGACAGGAACTGGAAACACCATATATTTT. It specifies CASSIRTGTGNTIYF.

The chain has TRBV11-2 and TRBJ2-2; D is uncertain. V lost 1 base to trimming and J lost 7 bases, with 13 bases between them. The germline gives CDR1 SGHAT, CDR2 FQNNGV. This CDR3 comprises 15 residues. The CDR3 reads CASSLVGEVNGELFF. CDR3 coding DNA: TGTGCCAGCAGCTTAGTAGGAGAGGTTAACGGGGAGCTGTTTTTT.

The J gene is TRBJ2-4, the V gene TRBV2; 7 nucleotides line up with TRBD1. Losses at the gene ends were 4 bases for V and 8 bases for J; bases not matched to a gene: 5. The CDR3 totals 13 residues. Looked up from germline, CDR1 is SNHLY and CDR2 is FYNNEI. In DNA, the CDR3 is TGTGCCAGCAGTGCTGGACAGGAGGACATTCAGTACTTC. Amino acids: CASSAGQEDIQYF.

The table lists this clone with a few counts. The chain uses TRBV7-8 and TRBJ1-5; TRBD1 matches 11 bases. This CDR3 comprises 14 residues. With 1 base clipped from V and 7 bases from J, the junction kept 0 bases outside the gene matches. The germline V gene encodes CDR1 SGHVS and CDR2 FQNEAQ. CDR3 sequence: CASSLGDRGQPQHF. DNA of the CDR3: TGTGCCAGCAGCTTAGGGGACAGGGGGCAGCCCCAGCATTTT.

The gene calls are TRBV28 and TRBJ1-2; TRBD1 matches 8 bases. The CDR3 has 18 amino acids. Germline V gene data show CDR1 as MDHEN and CDR2 as SYDVKM. With V trimmed by 5 bases and J by 0 bases, 14 bases remained unmatched. The CDR3 loop reads CASSATGAGSFPNYGYTF. The DNA of the CDR3 is TGTGCCAGCAGTGCGACAGGGGCAGGGAGTTTCCCTAACTATGGCTACACCTTC.

The V gene is TRBV2, the J gene TRBJ2-7, with TRBD1 matching 11 bases. CDR1 is SNHLY, CDR2 FYNNEI, per germline. This CDR3 is built from 14 residues. V was clipped by 6 bases and J by 3 bases; unmatched bases: 4. CDR3 amino acids: CASSGQGAFYEQYV. CDR3 nucleotides: TGTGCCAGCAGCGGACAGGGGGCTTTCTACGAGCAGTACGTC.

Only one count was recorded for this clone. This sequence joins TRBV7-9 and TRBJ2-7; a possible D gene is TRBD2 (6 bases). CDR1 is SEHNR and CDR2 is FQNEAQ in the germline V gene (reference sequence). Trimming pared 5 bases from V and 3 bases from J, leaving 14 bases between. There are 14 residues in the CDR3. The CDR3 reads CASSPRGAGYEQYF. The CDR3 nucleotides read TGTGCCAGCAGCCCAAGGGGAGCGGGCTACGAGCAGTACTTC. Full variable domain (outside the CDR3, taken from reference TRBV7-9 and TRBJ2-7): DTGVSQNPRHKITKRGQNVTFRCDPISEHNRLYWYRQTLGQGPEFLTYFQNEAQLEKSRLLSDRFSAERPKGSFSTLEIQRTEQGDSAMYLCASSPRGAGYEQYFGPGTRLTVT.

The genes are TRBV6-1 and TRBJ2-7; TRBD2 aligns across 12 bases. V shed 7 bases and J 5 bases; nucleotides not matched to a gene: 3. The CDR3 covers 13 residues. CDR1 and CDR2 (germline): MNHNS, SASEGT. The CDR3 nucleotides are TGTGCCAGCAAACTAGCGGGAGGAGACGAGCAGTACGTC. It yields the protein CASKLAGGDEQYV.

This chain joins TRBV25-1 and TRBJ1-2, with TRBD1 identical over 11 bases. V lost 3 bases, J lost 8 bases, and 8 bases stayed unmatched. There are 15 residues in the CDR3. Germline V gives CDR1 MGHDK, CDR2 SYGVNS. The CDR3 reads CASSEIWTGGDGYTF. For the CDR3, the DNA is TGTGCCAGCAGTGAGATATGGACAGGGGGCGACGGCTACACCTTC.

The V call is TRBV9, the J call TRBJ1-2, with a possible D match to TRBD1 (5 bases). The CDR3 extends over 16 amino acids. Germline CDR1 and CDR2: SGDLS and YYNGEE. V was pared by 0 bases and J by 2 bases, with 14 bases between. The CDR3, as DNA: TGTGCCAGCAGCGTAGGGGGGGTCGGAAGCAACTATGGCTACACCTTC. Translation: CASSVGGVGSNYGYTF.

This clone was found a few times. This rearrangement joins TRBV9 to TRBJ2-2; tentatively, D is TRBD1 (6 bases). V was cut by 4 bases and J by 0 bases, with 13 bases left in between. The germline CDR1 and CDR2 sequences are SGDLS and YYNGEE. The CDR3 is 16 amino acids. CDR3 region: CASSPRGTPNTGELFF. The CDR3 DNA is TGTGCCAGCAGCCCAAGGGGGACACCGAACACCGGGGAGCTGTTTTTT.

The rearrangement joins TRBV15 to TRBJ2-3, with 9 bases fitting TRBD2. The V gene's germline CDR1 is LNHNV and CDR2 YYDKDF (reference sequence). The CDR3 spans 17 residues. Trimming took 1 base from V and 3 from J; bases not matched to a gene: 8. CDR3 protein: CATSRVQGLAGTDTQYF. The CDR3 DNA reads TGTGCCACCAGCAGAGTCCAGGGTCTAGCGGGGACAGATACGCAGTATTTT.

The chain has TRBV5-4 and TRBJ2-3; weak D call: TRBD2 (5 bases). Trimming removed 3 bases from V and 4 bases from J, with 12 bases in between. The germline V gene encodes CDR1 SGHNT and CDR2 YYREEE (reference sequence). The CDR3 length is 14 residues. CDR3 amino acids: CASSSDLGADTQYF. DNA of the CDR3: TGTGCCAGCAGCTCGGACCTGGGAGCAGATACGCAGTATTTT. Drawing the rest from reference TRBV5-4 and TRBJ2-3, the complete variable domain is ETGVTQSPTHLIKTRGQQVTLRCSSQSGHNTVSWYQQALGQGPQFIFQYYREEENGRGNFPPRFSGLQFPNYSSELNVNALELDDSALYLCASSSDLGADTQYFGPGTRLTVL.

The J gene is TRBJ2-3, the V gene TRBV7-2, with 13 positions matching TRBD2. This CDR3 is built from 17 residues. Germline V CDR1 and CDR2: SGHTA, FQGNSA. V shed 6 bases and J 9 bases; nucleotides not matched to a gene: 15. The CDR3 sequence is CASRPPLLAGGRQTQYF. CDR3 sequence (DNA): TGTGCCAGCAGGCCCCCGCTACTAGCGGGGGGGCGTCAGACGCAGTATTTT.

Details on this clone: An end of the junction differs from the germline gene, which may be a read error. The chain has TRBV7-9 and TRBJ1-2; no clear D. The CDR3 totals 12 residues. The germline CDR1 and CDR2 sequences are SEHNR and FQNEAQ (reference sequence). CDR3 residues: CSSSEASYGYTF. Here the CDR3 DNA reads TGTTCCAGCAGCGAGGCCTCCTATGGCTACACCTTC.

In this sample, this clone turned up once. The chain joins TRBV5-1 to TRBJ1-1; no definite D call. CDR1 is SGHRS and CDR2 is YFSETQ in the germline V gene. V lost 1 base and J lost 4, with 11 bases in between. This CDR3 has 14 residues. The CDR3 spells CASSLRSLGTEAFF. The DNA for the CDR3 is TGCGCCAGCAGCTTGAGGAGCCTTGGCACTGAAGCTTTCTTT.

This rearrangement joins TRBV14 to TRBJ2-5; 10 positions agree with TRBD1. The germline gives CDR1 SGHDN, CDR2 FVKESK. This CDR3 has 15 residues. V lost 4 bases and J lost 4; bases outside the gene matches: 6. CDR3 amino acids: CASSLGTGVPETQYF. CDR3 in DNA: TGTGCCAGCAGCCTAGGGACAGGGGTTCCAGAGACCCAGTACTTC. The whole variable domain, remainder taken from reference TRBV14 and TRBJ2-5, is EAGVTQFPSHSVIEKGQTVTLRCDPISGHDNLYWYRRVMGKEIKFLLHFVKESKQDESGMPNNRFLAERTGGTYSTLKVQPAELEDSGVYFCASSLGTGVPETQYFGPGTRLLVL.

The V and J genes are TRBV6-1 and TRBJ1-5; D gene uncertain. The V end lost 5 bases, the J end lost 0 bases, and 11 bases lay between the germline ends. CDR3 length: 15 amino acids. In germline, CDR1 is MNHNS, CDR2 SASEGT. The CDR3 loop reads CASSKGRSSNQPQHF. The CDR3 DNA reads TGTGCCAGCAGTAAAGGACGGAGTAGCAATCAGCCCCAGCATTTT.

The sample holds a few counts of this clone. The chain has TRBV18 and TRBJ2-1; D call uncertain. The CDR3 contains 12 residues. Trimming pared 5 bases from V and 6 bases from J, leaving 8 bases between. Germline CDR1 reads KGHSH; CDR2 reads LQKENI. CDR3 loop: CASSTVGNEQFF. For the CDR3, the DNA is TGTGCCAGCTCAACAGTCGGCAATGAGCAGTTCTTC.

For the CDR3, the DNA is TGCGCCAGCAGCTTGGCCTCGACAGGGGGCGATACTGAAGCTTTCTTT. This codes for CASSLASTGGDTEAFF. The V call is TRBV5-1, the J call TRBJ1-1; 10 bases are shared with TRBD1. Germline assignment: CDR1 SGHRS and CDR2 YFSETQ. The CDR3 covers 16 residues. Losses at the gene ends were 0 bases for V and 5 bases for J; bases not matched to a gene: 7.

The chain recombines TRBV7-9 with TRBJ2-5; 8 bases match TRBD1. CDR3 length: 16 amino acids. CDR1 SEHNR and CDR2 FQNEAQ come from the germline V gene (reference sequence). The trim removed 4 bases at V and 2 bases at J, leaving 9 bases unmatched. The CDR3 loop is CASSSTRQGPQETQYF. In nucleotides, the CDR3 is TGTGCCAGCAGCTCCACTCGACAGGGGCCTCAAGAGACCCAGTACTTC.

The J gene is TRBJ1-4, the V gene TRBV5-1; unclear D gene. Germline V gene sequence: CDR1 SGHRS, CDR2 YFSETQ. V lost 1 base and J lost 0, with 16 bases in between. This CDR3 contains 18 residues. CDR3 sequence: CASSLIGGAVATNEKLFF. The CDR3 DNA follows: TGCGCCAGCAGCTTGATTGGCGGCGCAGTTGCAACTAATGAAAAACTGTTTTTT.

The CDR3 sequence: CASSLIRREWNTGELFF. In nucleotides, the CDR3 is TGTGCCAGCAGCTTAATACGCCGGGAATGGAACACCGGGGAGCTGTTTTTT. The rearrangement joins TRBV7-3 to TRBJ2-2, with D possibly being TRBD2 (5 bases). The V gene's germline CDR1 is SGHTA and CDR2 FQGTGA. This CDR3 spans 17 amino acids. Deletions cut 1 base from V and 1 base from J, with 13 bases between.

This chain connects TRBV5-8 to TRBJ1-4; 12 positions agree with TRBD1. The CDR3 has 18 amino acids. J lost 3 bases, V lost 1 base, and 7 bases had no gene match. Germline V lookup: CDR1 SGHTS, CDR2 YDEGEE. CDR3 residues: CASSLRDRGHAANEKLFF. The CDR3 coding sequence is TGTGCCAGCAGCTTGCGGGACAGGGGGCACGCGGCTAATGAAAAACTGTTTTTT.

V is TRBV15 and J is TRBJ1-5; the D is unclear. V was cut by 9 bases and J by 1 base, with 16 bases left in between. Germline CDR1 is LNHNV and CDR2 is YYDKDF (reference sequence). The CDR3 runs 15 residues. The CDR3 here is CATSREPWSNQPQHF. The DNA for the CDR3 is TGTGCCACTAGCCGGGAACCTTGGAGCAATCAGCCCCAGCATTTT.

The chain joins TRBV4-2 to TRBJ2-3; D call uncertain. Per germline, CDR1 LGHNA and CDR2 YNFKEQ. CDR3 length: 14 residues. V was shortened by 0 bases and J by 8 bases, with 12 bases between the two germline ends. Here the CDR3 DNA reads TGTGCCAGCAGCCAAGAGGTACCCCCGGGTACGCAGTATTTT. Translation gives CASSQEVPPGTQYF.

This chain links TRBV7-3 with TRBJ2-1; weak D call: TRBD1 (6 bases). Germline V gives CDR1 SGHTA, CDR2 FQGTGA. With 4 bases removed from V and 4 bases from J, the gap between germline ends came to 17 bases. The length of the CDR3 is 16 residues. The chain's CDR3 is CASSWGPERGYNEQFF. The CDR3 DNA is TGTGCCAGCAGCTGGGGGCCCGAAAGGGGTTACAATGAGCAGTTCTTC.

This sequence joins TRBV6-1 and TRBJ2-1; D remains ambiguous. The CDR3 has 13 amino acids. Trimming shortened V by 7 bases and J by 11 bases, and 18 bases separated the two germline ends. In germline, CDR1 is MNHNS, CDR2 SASEGT. The CDR3 DNA reads TGTGCCAGCACTCCTCTCCGGGTTCCTAAGCAGTTCTTC. Its protein is CASTPLRVPKQFF.

V and J are TRBV6-1 and TRBJ2-3, with TRBD2 matching 15 bases. This CDR3 has 19 residues. Germline CDR1 reads MNHNS; CDR2 reads SASEGT. V lost 4 bases and J lost 2; bases outside the gene matches: 10. CDR3 bases: TGTGCCAGCAGTGCCTCCCCGGGACTAGCGGGGGGCCCCACAGATACGCAGTATTTT. Translating it yields CASSASPGLAGGPTDTQYF.